This T cell receptor beta chain came from a study of shared clonotypes between healthy human individuals (dated by TCRdb to about 2020). Broadly, across the study: A couple of women and a few men aged 18 to 49 years were included in the cohort. Per donor, leukapheresis produced somewhere between about 0.9 and 9.5 billion PBMCs. To increase sequencing depth and limit assay-specific biases, TCR repertoire library preparation and sequencing were carried out by different laboratories using diverse techniques. For each donor, three plates each were used for CD4 naive and CD4 memory, two plates were used for CD8 naive, and one plate was used for CD8 memory. To estimate repertoire size and how much clonotypes are shared between individuals, the study performed deep sequencing of blood TCR repertoires from a few healthy adults. On the study overall, not on this receptor specifically: The genetic and exposure-history diversity represented was limited by the small number of donors. Compared with non-shared clonotypes, clonotypes shared by all four sorted-subset donors had higher generation probabilities. Even with the large sequencing depth, rarefaction of the sorted-subset datasets indicated that sequencing was incomplete. Estimated clonotype richness was generally larger for naive than for memory subsets. Based on pairwise subsampling, the degree of clonotype sharing among donors was expected to be affected by sequencing depth. When a few donors were compared, the shared fraction of clonotypes was about 5.4% for naive CD4, about 4% for naive CD8, 2% to 2.5% for memory CD4, and about 0.36% for memory CD8. Sampling was restricted to blood, and TCR repertoires in tissue are likely to differ from TCR repertoires in blood.

Remarks on this clone: The antigen this receptor binds is unknown. Base-call qualities are not available, and no considerably larger clone is one nucleotide away.

The donors were healthy, HIV-negative adults who had no recently reported acute infections or vaccinations. Only Caucasian adults living in Nashville, Tennessee, USA were represented among the donors. CD4+ T cells were enriched by magnetic negative selection, after which naive cells were positively selected on CD45RA and the negative fraction was taken as the memory subset. Blood was collected by leukapheresis, and PBMCs were isolated by Ficoll-Histopaque density gradient centrifugation and then cryopreserved in liquid nitrogen vapor phase. Analytical flow cytometry was used to check the purity and quantity of every magnetically sorted T cell population. Genomic DNA was isolated from each sorted fraction and quantified by UV absorbance on a Nanodrop 2000c. Using the deep immunoSEQ assay, TCR CDR3 regions were amplified from genomic DNA by multiplex PCR. Extracted genomic DNA from each cell subset was distributed evenly across all wells of several immunoSEQ 96-well plates, and each plate was treated as a replicate. For sorted subsets, 150 to 250 ng of genomic DNA, equivalent to 25,000 to 35,000 T cell genomes, went into each replicate PCR. The purified libraries were quantified using a Qubit 3.0 fluorometer, sized with a Bioanalyzer 2100, and then quantified again using the KAPA Library Quantification kit. Every immunoSEQ 96-well plate was sequenced on a separate single-read 150-cycle Illumina NextSeq 550 flow cell. The source study handled its data this way. The immunoSEQ output contained only junctional sequences without quality scores, so filtering could not match that applied to full-length reads. To assign V/J genes and CDR3, sequences were annotated using PyIR, a Python wrapper for IgBLAST v1.9, with IMGT germline references. Reads were removed for weak V/J assignments (E-value above 1e-6), missing CDR3, stop codons, out-of-frame junctions, or ambiguous translated residues. V3J clonotypes were defined as sequences sharing an identical inferred V gene, J gene, and CDR3 amino acid sequence. Percentage overlap between repertoires was computed as shared unique clonotypes divided by the size of the smaller repertoire. Repertoire richness was assessed with RTK rarefaction, the Chao1 estimator, and Recon v2.1 estimates of unobserved clonotypes. Generation probabilities for all TCRbeta clonotypes obtained by the gDNA method from a handful of donors were computed using OLGA. This immuneACCESS table, as held by TCRdb, lists in-frame sequences with V and J called but not all clones. Of the missing ones, under half trace to an unresolved V gene in checked studies; the others have no known cause. V and J calls and clone size come straight from that table; D and trimming were deduced from the DNA. The sample table holds more than 400,000 clones, of which 90% to 97% were seen once. The ten most abundant clones make up approximately 0.06% of the sample.

From the germline V gene, CDR1 is SGHAT and CDR2 is FQNNGV. V is shortened by 2 bases, J by 7 bases, and the region joining them spans 12 bases. The CDR3 runs 14 amino acids, cysteine and phenylalanine included. The retained sequence is limited to the CDR3, 42 bases, with the frame set at the first base. This clonotype was sampled from a woman aged 25-40 years in good health. Source material: naive CD4+ T cells sorted from blood. The cell subset or site label, read with the paper, signifies: CD45RA+ positively selected. The chain uses TRBV11-2 and TRBJ2-1, and perhaps TRBD1 as D gene, on 6 matching bases. For the CDR3, the sequence is CASSLIRGGNEQFF. The nucleotides are TGTGCCAGCAGCTTAATCAGGGGTGGGAATGAGCAGTTCTTC. The CDR3 plus the reference TRBV11-2 and TRBJ2-1 genes for the other parts give the full variable domain: EAGVAQSPRYKIIEKRQSVAFWCNPISGHATLYWYQQILGQGPKLLIQFQNNGVVDDSQLPKDRFSAERLKGVDSTLKIQPAKLEDSAVYLCASSLIRGGNEQFFGPGTRLTVL.